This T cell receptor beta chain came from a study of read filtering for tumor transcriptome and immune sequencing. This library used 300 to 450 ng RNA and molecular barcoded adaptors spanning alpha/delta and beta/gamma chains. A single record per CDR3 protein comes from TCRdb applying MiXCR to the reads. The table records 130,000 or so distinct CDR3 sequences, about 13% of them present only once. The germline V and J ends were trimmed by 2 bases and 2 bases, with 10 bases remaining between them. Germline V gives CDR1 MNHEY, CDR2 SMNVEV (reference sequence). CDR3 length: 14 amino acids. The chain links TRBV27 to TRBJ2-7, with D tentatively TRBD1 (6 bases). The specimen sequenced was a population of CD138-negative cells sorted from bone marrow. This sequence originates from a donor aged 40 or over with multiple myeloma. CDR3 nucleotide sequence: TGTGCCAGCAGTTTACGAGGACAGCCCTACGAGCAGTACTTC. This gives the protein CASSLRGQPYEQYF.